This TCR beta chain is from a study of T cell responses to AZD1222 COVID-19 vaccine. The V gene lost 7 bases and the J gene lost 3 bases, with 18 bases spanning the gap. This CDR3 is built from 15 residues. The germline CDR1 and CDR2 sequences are MNHNY and SVGAGI (reference sequence). Of note for this clone: The antigen is unknown.

TCRdb keeps only in-frame clones here, not all; method: immunoSEQ multiplex PCR. This sample has under 150,000 clones; 85% to 90% occur once, and the top ten carry 1.6%. Study-level points and caveats: CD4 TCRs linked to vaccination spanned spike, dominating at 160-218 and 743-854. The breadth and depth of Spike-specific TCRs increased once two AZD1222 doses had been given.

The sequence derives from an adult who received the AZD1222 COVID-19 vaccine. This sequence joins TRBV6-6 and TRBJ1-1; D is possibly TRBD1 (5 bases). The sequenced sample was peripheral blood, obtained 28 days after the second AZD1222 dose. This chain's CDR3 is CASTPTGGFDTEAFF. CDR3 DNA sequence: TGTGCCAGCACCCCGACCGGGGGGTTTGACACTGAAGCTTTCTTT.